Listed below are T cell receptor beta chains from one sample, sequenced in a study of blood T cell repertoires in COVID-19. Only in-frame clones appear in the TCRdb table, and some are missing; sequencing was by immunoSEQ multiplex PCR. This sample yields some 320,000 clones, of which approximately 89% are seen a single time; 11% belongs to the top ten. Sequences were obtained from peripheral blood. Every receptor here comes from a woman aged 25 to 45 with COVID-19, enrolled during active disease. Both conserved end residues are part of each CDR3. Each record gives: J gene, V gene, clone size, D gene, CDR3 protein, CDR3 DNA. A D gene is named only where the DNA matches it firmly. Not every row has a clone size; where given, it reads once, few, many or a size class.

TRBJ1-1	TRBV25-1	-	-	CASSEYGEAFF	TGTGCCAGCAGTGAATATGGCGAAGCTTTCTTT
TRBJ1-1	TRBV23-1	-	-	CASSHWGLNTEAFF	TGCGCCAGCAGTCATTGGGGGCTGAACACTGAAGCTTTCTTT
TRBJ1-6	TRBV2	-	-	CASRAGTVSPLHF	TGTGCCAGCAGGGCGGGGACGGTTTCACCCCTCCACTTT
TRBJ2-7	TRBV7-9	-	TRBD1	CASSYGTVSSYEQYF	TGTGCCAGCAGCTACGGGACAGTTAGCTCCTACGAGCAGTACTTC
TRBJ1-1	TRBV29-1	-	-	CSSRTVNTEAFF	TGCAGCTCGCGGACAGTGAACACTGAAGCTTTCTTT
TRBJ1-1	TRBV4-1	-	-	CASSQDRGDLNTEAFF	TGCGCCAGCAGCCAAGACCGCGGGGATCTGAACACTGAAGCTTTCTTT
TRBJ1-6	TRBV5-6	-	-	CASSLVSVNSPLHF	TGTGCCAGCAGCTTGGTCTCGGTTAATTCACCCCTCCACTTT
TRBJ2-7	TRBV2	-	-	CASSDGYEQYF	TGTGCCAGCAGTGACGGCTACGAGCAGTACTTC
TRBJ1-5	TRBV4-1	-	TRBD1	CASSRTAGQDQPQHF	TGCGCCAGCAGCCGAACCGCCGGACAGGATCAGCCCCAGCATTTT
TRBJ1-5	TRBV7-8	-	-	CASSVSQGINQPQHF	TGTGCCAGCAGCGTATCACAGGGAATCAATCAGCCCCAGCATTTT
TRBJ1-5	TRBV6-1	-	-	CASSERSDIANQPQHF	TGTGCCAGCAGTGAAAGATCAGATATTGCCAATCAGCCCCAGCATTTT
TRBJ1-1	TRBV29-1	-	-	CSGTGMNTEAFF	TGCAGCGGCACAGGCATGAACACTGAAGCTTTCTTT
TRBJ1-6	TRBV28	-	-	CASSFRVYSSPLHF	TGTGCCAGCAGTTTCAGGGTCTATAGTTCACCCCTCCACTTT
TRBJ2-1	TRBV4-1	-	-	CASSLSPAGYNEQFF	TGCGCCAGCAGCCTCAGCCCTGCGGGCTACAATGAGCAGTTCTTC
TRBJ1-6	TRBV14	once	TRBD1	CASSSSGQVVGSPLHF	TGTGCCAGCAGCTCTTCCGGACAGGTCGTGGGATCACCCCTCCACTTT
TRBJ2-1	TRBV10-2	-	-	CASSESASPPYNEQFF	TGCGCCAGCAGTGAGTCTGCGTCTCCCCCATACAATGAGCAGTTCTTC
TRBJ2-2	TRBV7-9	-	-	CASSLGRLDSVYTGELFF	TGTGCCAGCAGCTTAGGCCGCCTTGACAGCGTTTACACCGGGGAGCTGTTTTTT
TRBJ1-6	TRBV7-6	-	-	CASSLRGSSYNSPLHF	TGTGCCAGCAGCTTAAGAGGGAGCTCCTATAATTCACCCCTCCACTTT
TRBJ1-4	TRBV6-5	-	-	CASSLGGNGKLFF	TGTGCCAGCAGTTTAGGGGGTAACGGAAAACTGTTTTTT
TRBJ2-3	TRBV19	-	TRBD2	CASVPGTSATDTQYF	TGTGCCAGCGTCCCCGGGACTAGCGCGACAGATACGCAGTATTTT